A single sample gave rise to the 25 T cell receptor beta chains below, sequenced in a study of blood T cells in healthy people across ages. PCR was performed a second time for roughly 7 to 11 cycles using a sample-barcoded 5' primer and a J-beta primer mix. TCRdb reprocessed the 5' RACE reads with MiXCR, giving one entry per CDR3 protein. The data show 650,000 to 1,000,000 distinct CDR3 sequences, 35% to 40% seen once. The specimen was blood. These receptors all come from a man in his late teens or twenties in good health.

This clonotype was seen a handful of times. J is TRBJ1-5 and V is TRBV20-1, with TRBD1 identical over 10 bases. Per germline, CDR1 DFQATT and CDR2 SNEGSKA (reference sequence). The CDR3 length is 14 residues. The trim removed 5 bases at V and 8 bases at J, leaving 9 bases unmatched. CDR3 nucleotides: TGCAGTGCTTACGGGACAGGGGATGAGAAGCCCCAGCATTTT. The encoded protein is CSAYGTGDEKPQHF.

The V call is TRBV12-3 or TRBV12-4, the J call TRBJ2-5; 7 bases line up with TRBD2. The CDR3 is 14 amino acids. V was pared by 5 bases and J by 13 bases, with 16 bases of the junction left unmatched. The DNA for the CDR3 is TGTGCCAGCAGTCCCGGCGGGAGTTACCAGGGATGGTACTTC. Translated: CASSPGGSYQGWYF.

The V gene is TRBV3-1, the J gene TRBJ2-7; D possibly corresponds to TRBD1 (5 bases). Deletions cut 0 bases from V and 2 bases from J, with 8 bases between. CDR1 and CDR2 (germline): LGHDT, YNNKEL (reference sequence). This CDR3 has 14 amino acids. This CDR3 is CASSQDRAAYEQYF. CDR3 bases: TGTGCCAGCAGCCAAGACAGGGCCGCCTACGAGCAGTACTTC.

This clonotype was observed a few times. This chain links TRBV20-1 with TRBJ2-5; TRBD1 agrees at 7 bases. V was pared by 6 bases and J by 1 base, with 8 bases of the junction left unmatched. This CDR3 has 14 amino acids. The germline gives CDR1 DFQATT, CDR2 SNEGSKA (reference sequence). In DNA form, the CDR3 reads TGCAGTGCCACCACGACAGGGCCCCAAGAGACCCAGTACTTC. Protein product: CSATTTGPQETQYF.

This clonotype was seen more than once but under ten times. This chain connects TRBV7-2 to TRBJ1-6; 8 bases line up with TRBD1. The V and J ends lost 4 bases and 6 bases, in that order; junction bases with no gene match: 5. The length of the CDR3 is 15 residues. The germline CDR1 and CDR2 sequences are SGHTA and FQGNSA. The CDR3 spells CASSYDRGSNSPLHF. CDR3 nucleotides: TGTGCCAGCAGCTACGACAGGGGCTCTAATTCACCCCTCCACTTT.

This chain uses TRBV20-1 with TRBJ1-1; D is unresolved. The CDR3 spans 11 residues. Germline-derived CDR1 and CDR2 are DFQATT and SNEGSKA (reference sequence). V was shortened by 3 bases and J by 4 bases, with 6 bases between the two germline ends. CDR3 protein: CSAREFTEAFF. The CDR3 DNA is TGCAGTGCTAGGGAGTTCACTGAAGCTTTCTTT.

There are a few counts of this clonotype. The V gene is TRBV7-2, the J gene TRBJ1-6; D not certain. V lost 1 base and J lost 0, with 10 bases in between. The CDR3 covers 17 residues. Germline values: CDR1 SGHTA, CDR2 FQGNSA. CDR3 bases: TGTGCCAGCAGCTTAGTCCCGGTGACCTCCTATAATTCACCCCTCCACTTT. Residues: CASSLVPVTSYNSPLHF.

This clonotype was seen a few times. The rearrangement links TRBV29-1 to TRBJ1-1, with D perhaps TRBD1 (6 bases). CDR3 length: 16 residues. Per the germline V gene, CDR1 is SQVTM and CDR2 is ANQGSEA. V lost 1 base and J 2 bases, leaving 17 bases between the germline ends. CDR3 region: CSVEGGRSGYNTEAFF. DNA of the CDR3: TGCAGCGTTGAAGGGGGGCGATCGGGGTATAACACTGAAGCTTTCTTT. The full variable domain, rest sourced from reference TRBV29-1 and TRBJ1-1, is SAVISQKPSRDICQRGTSLTIQCQVDSQVTMMFWYRQQPGQSLTLIATANQGSEATYESGFVIDKFPISRPNLTFSTLTVSNMSPEDSSIYLCSVEGGRSGYNTEAFFGQGTRLTVV.

This clonotype was found a few times. The chain combines TRBV6-5 with TRBJ2-5; D unclear. The V gene's germline CDR1 is MNHEY and CDR2 SVGAGI. CDR3 length: 13 amino acids. Trimming removed 2 bases at V and 2 bases at J, with 6 bases between. CDR3 region: CASSYGIQETQYF. CDR3 sequence (DNA): TGTGCCAGCAGTTACGGTATTCAAGAGACCCAGTACTTC.

This clonotype was recorded a few times. CDR3: CASSPDRDAESYNEQFF. The DNA for the CDR3 is TGTGCCAGCAGCCCAGACCGGGACGCGGAGTCCTACAATGAGCAGTTCTTC. The rearrangement joins TRBV4-2 to TRBJ2-1; D may match TRBD1 or TRBD2 (5 bases each). Between the trimmed V and J ends, which lost 4 bases and 1 base, there was a span of 17 bases. The germline gives CDR1 LGHNA, CDR2 YNFKEQ. This CDR3 has 17 residues.

The chain carries TRBV12-3 or TRBV12-4 and TRBJ2-1, with D unclear. V was shortened by 10 bases and J by 8 bases, with 18 bases between the two germline ends. The CDR3 covers 13 residues. The CDR3 loop reads CANSYAPHDEQFF. For the CDR3, the DNA is TGTGCCAACAGCTACGCCCCACACGATGAGCAGTTCTTC.

A few counts support this clonotype. Germline and junction disagree at one end, which may indicate a read error. This chain links TRBV7-2 with TRBJ2-5; D tentatively reads TRBD1 or TRBD2 (6 bases each). The CDR3 totals 15 residues. Germline loops: CDR1 SGHTA, CDR2 FQGNSA. CDR3 region: CASSVASGAQETQYF. The CDR3 nucleotides are TGTGCCAGCAGCGTAGCGTCGGGGGCCCAAGAGACCCAGTACTTC.

The chain combines TRBV12-3 or TRBV12-4 with TRBJ2-2; D is perhaps TRBD1 (6 bases). This CDR3 contains 16 residues. Trimming removed 6 bases at V and 4 bases at J, with 18 bases between. The CDR3 nucleotides read TGTGCCAGCAGGGTGATACAGGGACGGGTCACCGGGGAGCTGTTTTTT. Protein: CASRVIQGRVTGELFF.

This clonotype has just a few counts. The J gene is TRBJ2-3, the V gene TRBV5-1; D is unresolved. The CDR3 is 15 amino acids. CDR1 is SGHRS and CDR2 is YFSETQ in the germline V gene. V was pared by 4 bases and J by 3 bases, with 15 bases between. The CDR3 protein is CASSRSSPQTDTQYF. The CDR3 DNA sequence: TGCGCCAGCAGCCGCTCTAGTCCCCAGACAGATACGCAGTATTTT.

In its sample, this clonotype was seen once. The rearrangement links TRBV28 to TRBJ2-5, with D perhaps matching TRBD1 or TRBD2 (6 bases each). Trimming shortened V by 5 bases and J by 7 bases, and 17 bases separated the two germline ends. Germline values: CDR1 MDHEN, CDR2 SYDVKM. The CDR3 runs 14 residues. DNA of the CDR3: TGTGCCAGCAGTCTTCCCGGGGGCCGCGGGACCCAGTACTTC. Translation: CASSLPGGRGTQYF.

As concerns this clonotype: A read error may account for a junction end that differs from germline. The chain is built from TRBV20-1 and TRBJ1-1; D gene uncertain. CDR1 and CDR2 from the germline V gene are DFQATT and SNEGSKA (reference sequence). CDR3 size: 14 residues. This chain's CDR3 is CSLVLPAEDTEALF. The CDR3 nucleotides read TGCAGCCTTGTGCTCCCGGCGGAAGATACTGAAGCTTTATTT.

The J gene is TRBJ2-1, the V gene TRBV5-1, with 8 bases matching TRBD1. The germline CDR1 and CDR2 sequences are SGHRS and YFSETQ. Unmatched junction bases numbered 4, after V lost 0 bases and J lost 5 bases. The CDR3 is 15 amino acids. The CDR3 DNA sequence: TGCGCCAGCAGCTTGGAGGGACAGGTTGACAATGAGCAGTTCTTC. It is translated as CASSLEGQVDNEQFF.

The chain couples TRBV6-1 to TRBJ2-1; TRBD2 matches 8 bases. CDR1 and CDR2 (germline): MNHNS, SASEGT. Unmatched junction bases numbered 13, after V lost 5 bases and J lost 7 bases. The CDR3 is made up of 16 amino acids. The CDR3: CASSRGGSGIFNEQFF. The CDR3 DNA follows: TGTGCCAGCAGTCGAGGGGGTAGCGGGATCTTTAATGAGCAGTTCTTC.

J is TRBJ1-2 and V is TRBV6-5; D gene unclear. The CDR3 spans 14 residues. Trimming took 4 bases from V and 0 from J, leaving 9 bases between them. CDR1 and CDR2 (germline): MNHEY, SVGAGI. The CDR3 loop reads CASSSTVTNYGYTF. The CDR3, as DNA: TGTGCCAGCAGTTCGACGGTCACTAACTATGGCTACACCTTC.

In the case of this clonotype: A much bigger clone sits one base away, suggesting this may be a read error. The genes are TRBV5-6 and TRBJ2-3, with D possibly being TRBD1 (6 bases). The CDR3 has 13 residues. Germline CDR1 is SGHDT and CDR2 is YYEEEE. The CDR3 is CASSWWDTDAQYF. As DNA, the CDR3 is TGTGCCAGCAGCTGGTGGGACACAGATGCGCAGTATTTT.

Details on this clonotype: A clone one base away is much larger, so this may be a read error. The rearrangement links TRBV20-1 to TRBJ1-4, with 10 bases fitting TRBD1. CDR3 size: 18 residues. V lost 5 bases to trimming and J lost 5 bases; unmatched junction nucleotides: 17. Per the germline V gene, CDR1 is DFQATT and CDR2 is SNEGSKA (reference sequence). CDR3 DNA sequence: TGCAGTGCTCGCACTCCCGGGACAGGGGTCTCCTTAAATGAAAAACTGTTTTTT. Translation gives CSARTPGTGVSLNEKLFF.

This chain uses TRBV4-1 with TRBJ1-1; the D is unclear. Germline CDR1 is MGHRA and CDR2 is YSYEKL. The CDR3 extends over 13 amino acids. V lost 0 bases and J lost 4, with 6 bases in between. CDR3 in amino acids: CASSQEDVTEAFF. The CDR3 bases are TGCGCCAGCAGCCAAGAAGACGTCACTGAAGCTTTCTTT.

The chain recombines TRBV6-5 with TRBJ1-5; D unresolved. V dropped 0 bases and J dropped 10 bases, with 13 bases sitting between them. The CDR3 sequence is 14 residues long. CDR1 and CDR2 (germline): MNHEY, SVGAGI. DNA of the CDR3: TGTGCCAGCAGTTACTCCCAGGCCCTAGATCCCCAGCATTTT. It encodes CASSYSQALDPQHF.

The rearrangement links TRBV19 to TRBJ1-5; TRBD1 is a possible D gene (6 bases). This CDR3 comprises 16 residues. CDR1 and CDR2 (germline): LNHDA, SQIVND (reference sequence). Deletions cut 10 bases from V and 0 bases from J, with 19 bases between. The CDR3 is CATGGRTPYSNQPQHF. The DNA for the CDR3 is TGTGCCACCGGGGGCAGAACTCCTTATAGCAATCAGCCCCAGCATTTT.

V is TRBV2 and J is TRBJ2-7; D gene unclear. The CDR3 totals 14 residues. V lost 6 bases, J lost 0 bases, and 12 bases lay in between. Germline assignment: CDR1 SNHLY and CDR2 FYNNEI. The CDR3 spells CASRPGRISYEQYF. The CDR3 DNA follows: TGTGCCAGCAGGCCTGGACGGATCTCCTACGAGCAGTACTTC.